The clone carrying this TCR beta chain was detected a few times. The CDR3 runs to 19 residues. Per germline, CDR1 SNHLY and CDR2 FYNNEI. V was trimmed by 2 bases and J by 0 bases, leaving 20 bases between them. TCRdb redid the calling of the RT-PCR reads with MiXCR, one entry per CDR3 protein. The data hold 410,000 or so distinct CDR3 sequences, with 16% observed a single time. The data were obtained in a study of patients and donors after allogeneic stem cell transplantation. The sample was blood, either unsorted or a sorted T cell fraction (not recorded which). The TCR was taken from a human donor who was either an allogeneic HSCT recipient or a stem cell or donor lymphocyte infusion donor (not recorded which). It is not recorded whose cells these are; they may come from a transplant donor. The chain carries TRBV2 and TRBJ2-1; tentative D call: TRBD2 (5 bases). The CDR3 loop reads CASSERPDFLIHSYNEQFF. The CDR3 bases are TGTGCCAGCAGTGAACGGCCGGACTTCTTAATCCACTCCTACAATGAGCAGTTCTTC. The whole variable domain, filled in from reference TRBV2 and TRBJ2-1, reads EPEVTQTPSHQVTQMGQEVILRCVPISNHLYFYWYRQILGQKVEFLVSFYNNEISEKSEIFDDQFSVERPDGSNFTLKIRSTKLEDSAMYFCASSERPDFLIHSYNEQFFGPGTRLTVL.